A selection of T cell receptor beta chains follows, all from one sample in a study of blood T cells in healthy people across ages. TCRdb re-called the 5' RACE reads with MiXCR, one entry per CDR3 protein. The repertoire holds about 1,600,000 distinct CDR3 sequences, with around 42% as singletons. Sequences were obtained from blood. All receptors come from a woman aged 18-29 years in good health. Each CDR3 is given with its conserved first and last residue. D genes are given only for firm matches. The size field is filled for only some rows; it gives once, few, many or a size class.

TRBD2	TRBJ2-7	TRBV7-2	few	CASSTSGGSYNEQYF	TGTGCCAGCAGCACGAGCGGGGGCTCCTACAATGAGCAGTACTTC
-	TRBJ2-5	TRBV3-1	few	CASSPLRGSREETQYF	TGTGCCAGCAGCCCACTCCGGGGATCGAGGGAAGAGACCCAGTACTTC
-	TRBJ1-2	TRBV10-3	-	CAVSPATYGYTF	TGTGCCGTCAGTCCGGCGACCTATGGCTACACCTTC
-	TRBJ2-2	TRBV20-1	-	CSATPGQVRTGELFF	TGCAGTGCTACGCCGGGACAAGTAAGGACCGGGGAGCTGTTTTTT
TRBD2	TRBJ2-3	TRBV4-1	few	CASSQDGSGGPTDTQYF	TGCGCCAGCAGCCAAGATGGAAGCGGGGGGCCCACAGATACGCAGTATTTT
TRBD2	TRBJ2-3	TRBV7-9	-	CASSPWGGGGTDTQYF	TGTGCCAGCAGCCCCTGGGGAGGCGGGGGAACAGATACGCAGTATTTT
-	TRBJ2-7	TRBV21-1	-	CASSKAETGWYF	TGTGCCAGCAGCAAAGCTGAGACAGGATGGTACTTC
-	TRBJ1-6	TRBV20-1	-	CSASPVSYNSPLHF	TGCAGTGCTAGTCCAGTCTCCTATAATTCACCCCTCCACTTT
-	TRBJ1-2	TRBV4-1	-	CASSTMGTRGDYGYTF	TGCGCCAGCAGCACTATGGGCACCCGAGGCGACTATGGCTACACCTTC
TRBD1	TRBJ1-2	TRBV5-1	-	CASGDPTGQGSTF	TGCGCCAGCGGGGACCCTACGGGACAGGGAAGCACCTTC
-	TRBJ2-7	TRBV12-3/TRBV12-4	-	CASSLGSVSGEQYF	TGTGCCAGCAGTTTAGGCAGCGTCTCCGGCGAGCAGTACTTC
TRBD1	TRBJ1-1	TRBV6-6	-	CASSYAGQGRTEAFF	TGTGCCAGCAGTTACGCGGGACAGGGGAGGACTGAAGCTTTCTTT
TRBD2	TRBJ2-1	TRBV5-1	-	CASSSPTGTTEGEQFF	TGCGCCAGCAGCTCCCCAACCGGGACTACGGAGGGTGAGCAGTTCTTC
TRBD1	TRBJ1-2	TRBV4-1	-	CASSQDPTGVYGYTF	TGCGCCAGCAGCCAAGACCCCACAGGGGTCTATGGCTACACCTTC
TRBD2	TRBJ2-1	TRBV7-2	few	CASSRTSGRGYEQFF	TGTGCCAGCAGCCGAACTAGCGGGAGAGGTTATGAGCAGTTCTTC
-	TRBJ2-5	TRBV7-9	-	CASSLAFRKETQYF	TGTGCCAGCAGCTTGGCTTTCCGGAAAGAGACCCAGTACTTC
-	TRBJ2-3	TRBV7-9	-	CASVLGLETDTQYF	TGTGCCAGTGTGCTGGGACTCGAGACAGATACGCAGTATTTT
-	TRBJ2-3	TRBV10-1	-	CASSEPGGPSDTQYF	TGCGCCAGCAGTGAGCCGGGGGGCCCCTCGGATACGCAGTATTTT
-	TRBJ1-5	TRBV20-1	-	CSARVEGRQPQHF	TGCAGTGCTAGAGTTGAAGGGAGGCAGCCCCAGCATTTT
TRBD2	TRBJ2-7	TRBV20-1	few	CSAAGESYNEQYF	TGCAGTGCGGCGGGAGAGTCCTACAATGAGCAGTACTTC